The 25 T cell receptor beta chains in this list originate from one sample, sequenced in a study of T cells expressing NK-cell markers. With the 5' RACE reads reprocessed, TCRdb shows one record per CDR3 protein and no DNA. The table lists 140,000 to 150,000 distinct CDR3 sequences, with roughly 12% in the top ten. Sequencing was done on a sample of blood T cells: a sorted CD56 or NKG2C T cell subset, CD4+ or CD8+ T cells, or bulk PBMC T cells (not recorded which). All receptors derive from a man aged 18 to 30 in good health.

The V call is TRBV10-3, the J call TRBJ2-2; TCRdb outputs TRBD1, but without DNA this stays unchecked. From germline, CDR1 is ENHRY and CDR2 SYGVKD. The CDR3 is 16 residues long. CDR3 region: CAISESPGGNTGELFF.

The gene calls are TRBV5-5 and TRBJ2-7; TCRdb calls TRBD1, which cannot be checked without DNA. CDR3 size: 14 residues. Germline CDR1 SGHKS, CDR2 YYEKEE (reference sequence). CDR3 residues: CASSSPGQGYEQYF.

CDR3 in amino acids: CASSERDPEITTQYF. The gene calls are TRBV6-1 and TRBJ2-3; absent DNA, TCRdb's TRBD2 call cannot be checked. The CDR3 spans 15 residues. Germline CDR1 is MNHNS and CDR2 is SASEGT.

The genes are TRBV19 and TRBJ2-1; TCRdb designates TRBD2, a call that cannot be tested without DNA. CDR3 length: 14 residues. Looked up from germline, CDR1 is LNHDA and CDR2 is SQIVND (reference sequence). CDR3 sequence reads: CATTLTSGYNEQFF.

The chain employs TRBV13 and TRBJ2-7; with no DNA, the TCRdb D assignment of TRBD1 cannot be verified. This CDR3 is 14 amino acids long. Germline values: CDR1 PRHDT, CDR2 FYEKMQ (reference sequence). CDR3 sequence: CASRPWGVDYEQYF.

This chain links TRBV25-1 with TRBJ2-4. The CDR3 is made up of 12 amino acids. CDR1 and CDR2 (germline): MGHDK, SYGVNS. The CDR3 sequence is CASSEYENIQYF.

The V call is TRBV4-2, the J call TRBJ2-3; TCRdb gives TRBD2 as the D gene, but with no DNA this cannot be confirmed. CDR1 is LGHNA, CDR2 YNFKEQ, per germline. The CDR3 is 17 amino acids. CDR3 sequence: CASSQFAGTSGTDTQYF.

The genes are TRBV12-3 or TRBV12-4 and TRBJ1-2; TCRdb reports TRBD1, a call that lacks DNA to check it against. The CDR3 has 14 residues. The CDR3 loop is CASRDRWGGYGYTF.

The V call is TRBV7-6, the J call TRBJ2-5. CDR3 length: 15 residues. Germline V gene sequence: CDR1 SGHVS, CDR2 FNYEAQ. The CDR3 loop reads CASSFTVGNQETQYF.

The chain links TRBV4-1 to TRBJ2-5. CDR1 is MGHRA and CDR2 is YSYEKL in the germline V gene. The CDR3 spans 14 residues. CDR3 sequence: CASSQDRGRETQYF.

The chain has TRBV27 and TRBJ2-7. CDR3 length: 13 residues. From germline, CDR1 is MNHEY and CDR2 SMNVEV (reference sequence). CDR3 residues: CASSLTASYEQYF.

The rearrangement links TRBV25-1 to TRBJ2-5. This CDR3 has 12 amino acids. In germline, CDR1 is MGHDK, CDR2 SYGVNS. This chain's CDR3 is CATGTGEETQYF.

This chain connects TRBV6-2 or TRBV6-3 to TRBJ2-1. Germline V gene lookup returns CDR1 MNHEY and CDR2 SVGEGT. The CDR3 loop spans 11 amino acids. This CDR3 is CASSYIDEQFF.

The V gene is TRBV4-1, the J gene TRBJ2-5; TCRdb's assignment of TRBD1 cannot be checked, as there is no DNA. The CDR3 has 16 residues. The germline CDR1 and CDR2 sequences are MGHRA and YSYEKL. CDR3 protein: CASSQETGEYQETQYF.

The V and J genes are TRBV4-1 and TRBJ1-5. Germline lookup yields CDR1 MGHRA and CDR2 YSYEKL. The CDR3 totals 15 residues. CDR3 sequence reads: CASSQGGSTNQPQHF.

The chain has TRBV23-1 and TRBJ2-3; the TRBD1 assignment by TCRdb is unverifiable without DNA. TRBV23-1 is assigned to the ORF class and has an uncertain function. The CDR3 sequence is 18 residues long. CDR3: CASSQLRDRVRLADTQYF.

The chain has TRBV24-1 and TRBJ2-1; TCRdb designates TRBD2, a call that cannot be tested without DNA. In germline, CDR1 is KGHDR, CDR2 SFDVKD. The CDR3 totals 17 residues. The chain's CDR3 is CATSDIGRARFGDEQFF.

CDR3: CASSIPGLLDEQFF. This rearrangement joins TRBV19 to TRBJ2-1; without DNA, the TCRdb call of TRBD2 cannot be checked. In germline, CDR1 is LNHDA, CDR2 SQIVND (reference sequence). The CDR3 consists of 14 residues.

CDR3 region: CASRVGRTLWSPLHF. The V gene is TRBV27, the J gene TRBJ1-6. This CDR3 spans 15 amino acids. CDR1 is MNHEY and CDR2 is SMNVEV in the germline V gene (reference sequence).

This chain joins TRBV15 and TRBJ2-7; TCRdb lists TRBD1, though no DNA is available to test this call. This CDR3 has 14 amino acids. Per the germline V gene, CDR1 is LNHNV and CDR2 is YYDKDF (reference sequence). CDR3 loop: CATSSQGAAYEQYF.

The CDR3 region is CASSQDSGTPYNEQFF. The V gene is TRBV3-1, the J gene TRBJ2-1; absent DNA, TCRdb's TRBD1 call cannot be checked. Per germline, CDR1 LGHDT and CDR2 YNNKEL (reference sequence). This CDR3 spans 16 amino acids.

The chain uses TRBV6-1 and TRBJ2-1; the D call from TCRdb, TRBD2, cannot be confirmed without DNA. The germline CDR1 and CDR2 sequences are MNHNS and SASEGT. This CDR3 region has 14 residues. The CDR3 loop reads CASSDLAGGYEQFF.

This chain links TRBV7-6 with TRBJ2-5; TCRdb returns TRBD2, unconfirmable since there is no DNA. CDR3 length: 13 amino acids. The V gene's germline CDR1 is SGHVS and CDR2 FNYEAQ. The CDR3 sequence is CASSPPSQETQYF.

The chain is built from TRBV27 and TRBJ2-1. The CDR3 extends over 15 amino acids. Germline V gene lookup returns CDR1 MNHEY and CDR2 SMNVEV (reference sequence). This chain's CDR3 is CASSLSTSSYNEQFF.

This chain joins TRBV20-1 and TRBJ2-5; no DNA is available, so the TRBD1 call from TCRdb remains unchecked. CDR1 and CDR2 (germline): DFQATT, SNEGSKA (reference sequence). This CDR3 region has 16 residues. CDR3: CSARVGSGPYQETQYF.